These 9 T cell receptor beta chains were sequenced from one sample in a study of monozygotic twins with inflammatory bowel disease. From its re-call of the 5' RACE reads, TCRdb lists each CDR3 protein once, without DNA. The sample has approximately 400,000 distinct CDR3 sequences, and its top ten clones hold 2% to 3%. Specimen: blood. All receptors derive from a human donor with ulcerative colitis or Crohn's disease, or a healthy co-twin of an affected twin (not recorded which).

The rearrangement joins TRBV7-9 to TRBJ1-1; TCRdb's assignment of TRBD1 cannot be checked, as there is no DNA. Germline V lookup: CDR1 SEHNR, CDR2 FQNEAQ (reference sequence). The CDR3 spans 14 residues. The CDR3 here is CASSSPDRAMQAFF. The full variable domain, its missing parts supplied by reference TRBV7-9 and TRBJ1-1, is DTGVSQNPRHKITKRGQNVTFRCDPISEHNRLYWYRQTLGQGPEFLTYFQNEAQLEKSRLLSDRFSAERPKGSFSTLEIQRTEQGDSAMYLCASSSPDRAMQAFFGQGTRLTVV.

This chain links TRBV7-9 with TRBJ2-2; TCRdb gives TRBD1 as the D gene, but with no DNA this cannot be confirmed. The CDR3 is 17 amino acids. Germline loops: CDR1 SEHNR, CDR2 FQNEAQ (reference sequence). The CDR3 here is CASRQDSGVGSTGELFF.

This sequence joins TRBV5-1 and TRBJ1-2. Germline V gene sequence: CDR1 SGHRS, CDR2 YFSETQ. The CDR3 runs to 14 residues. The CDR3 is CASSSNLINYGYTF.

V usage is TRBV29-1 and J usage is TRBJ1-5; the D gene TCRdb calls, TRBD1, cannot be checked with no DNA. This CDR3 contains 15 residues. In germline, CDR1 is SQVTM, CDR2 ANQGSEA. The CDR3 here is CSVRIGTGANQPQHF.

CDR3 sequence: CATSRGAGGGEQFF. V is TRBV15 and J is TRBJ2-1; the TCRdb call, TRBD1, lacks DNA for checking. The germline CDR1 and CDR2 sequences are LNHNV and YYDKDF (reference sequence). The CDR3 covers 14 residues.

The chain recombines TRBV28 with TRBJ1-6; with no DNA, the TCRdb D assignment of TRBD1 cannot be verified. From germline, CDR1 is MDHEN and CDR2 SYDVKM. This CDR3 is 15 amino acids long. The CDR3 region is CASSFPDGFNSPLHF.

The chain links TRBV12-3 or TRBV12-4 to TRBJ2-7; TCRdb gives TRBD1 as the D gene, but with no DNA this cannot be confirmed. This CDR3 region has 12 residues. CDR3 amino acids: CASTHVGGEQYF.

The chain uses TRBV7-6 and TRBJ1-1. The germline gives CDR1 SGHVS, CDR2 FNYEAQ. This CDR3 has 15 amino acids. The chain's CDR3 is CASSSRTGGDTEAFF.

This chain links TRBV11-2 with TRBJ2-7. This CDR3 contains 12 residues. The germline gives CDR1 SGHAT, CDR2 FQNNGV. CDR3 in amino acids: CASSRDGLEQYF.